This T cell receptor beta chain is from a study of CD8 T cells in Susac syndrome (dated by TCRdb to the late 2010s). Describing the broader study: Among the Susac syndrome patients who were sequenced, clinically active disease was present in more than five and clinical remission was observed in 8 or 9. Repertoire sequencing was used to test whether CD8+ T cell activation and differentiation in Susac syndrome was antigen driven. At blood withdrawal, Susac syndrome patients were therapy-naive, treated with corticosteroids (with IVIg additionally given to some), or treated with IVIg alone. Clonality of the CD8+ T cell repertoire was compared between about a dozen healthy donors, about 14 Susac syndrome patients and roughly 15 multiple sclerosis patients. Broad study findings and their caveats: Susac syndrome CD8+ repertoires showed clonal expansion, highest in CD8+ TEMRA cells and greater in clinically active than remitting patients. Some 15 Susac-specific public clones were identified in the total CD8+ repertoire, and roughly five Susac-specific public clones were identified in the CD8+ TEMRA repertoire. The number of individuals in the TCR sequencing and HLA analysis was acknowledged as relatively small.

Based on the germline V gene (reference sequence), the CDR1 and CDR2 sequences are DFQATT and SNEGSKA. The CDR3 has 12 amino acids, counting the end cysteine and phenylalanine. Of the read, only the CDR3 DNA is kept; its 36 bases are in frame from base 1. The junction shows trimming of 2 bases on V and 7 bases on J, plus 9 bases between the germline ends. Peripheral blood CD8+ and CD4+ T cells from healthy donors, Susac syndrome patients and multiple sclerosis patients were profiled by high-throughput TCR beta sequencing. The Susac syndrome patients fulfilled recently defined diagnostic criteria for definite or probable disease. CD8+ TEMRA cells were enriched by FACS, while bulk CD8+ and CD4+ T cells were purified by magnetic negative isolation. Blood was drawn into EDTA tubes, processed within 24 hours, and PBMCs were isolated by density gradient centrifugation. PBMCs destined for TCR sequencing were cryopreserved in liquid nitrogen and later thawed in a 37 °C water bath. A purity of at least 90% was achieved for sorted or isolated CD4+, CD8+ and CD8+ TEMRA cells.

RNA was extracted using the RNeasy kit, and about 0.45 to 1 microgram was reverse transcribed with random hexamers. The immunoSEQ multiplex PCR assay, covering 54 Vbeta and 13 Jbeta segments, was used to amplify TCR beta CDR3 regions. PCR amplification bias was corrected by using a synthetic template baseline for primer optimization and computational correction. Per the authors' processing: Only productive sequences were kept, with reads annotated to V, D and J genes according to IMGT and analyzed in immunoSEQ Analyzer. Clonality was computed as one minus Shannon entropy normalized by log2 of the number of productive unique sequences. Public and private clones were assessed among the 100 most prevalent clones of each patient and control. Susac-specific clones were defined as absent from healthy and MS cohorts, around 1,000 published viral clones and other ImmuneACCESS disease sequences. TCRdb cleaned the public reads at Q25 with fastp, built clones with MiXCR and kept in-frame beta chains. Rows matching on CDR3 protein sequence are summarized as one entry with the most common DNA and genes. The authors' filters were not applied to this entry. Across this sample there are about 75,000 distinct CDR3 sequences, with approximately 95% seen only once. Together, the top ten hold about 0.47% of the sample.

A word on this clonotype: No cognate antigen has been identified for it. No base-level quality is on record; no much larger clone is a single base apart.

This clonotype was obtained from a human donor with Susac syndrome. The sequencing sample was made of CD8+ T cells from PBMCs. Recombination joined TRBV20-1 with TRBJ2-1, with no reliable assignment of the D segment. The CDR3: CSARSSRNEQFF. The DNA is as follows: TGCAGTGCTAGAAGTAGCCGGAATGAGCAGTTCTTC.